Shown below are 20 T cell receptor beta chains from a single sample sequenced in a study of T cells after yellow fever vaccination. TCRdb re-derived calls from the 5' RACE reads in MiXCR, one entry per CDR3 protein. The table has some 400,000 distinct CDR3 sequences, around 20% seen once. The starting material was PBMCs, obtained before the yellow fever booster vaccination. These receptors were obtained from a man in his late teens or twenties who received the YFV17D yellow fever vaccine.

This clonotype was observed a few times. The chain couples TRBV7-9 to TRBJ1-5; 8 bases align to TRBD1. The CDR3 is 15 residues long. Germline V gene data show CDR1 as SEHNR and CDR2 as FQNEAQ (reference sequence). Losses at the gene ends were 5 bases for V and 2 bases for J; bases not matched to a gene: 5. CDR3 sequence reads: CASSLDRGGNQPQHF. In DNA, the CDR3 is TGTGCCAGCAGCCTTGACAGGGGAGGCAATCAGCCCCAGCATTTT.

The V and J genes are TRBV7-9 and TRBJ2-3; tentatively, D is TRBD1 (6 bases). CDR1 is SEHNR and CDR2 is FQNEAQ in the germline V gene (reference sequence). The CDR3 length is 17 residues. V lost 1 base and J lost 2, with 16 bases in between. The CDR3 sequence is CASSLGRGTRNTDTQYF. The CDR3 DNA follows: TGTGCCAGCAGCTTAGGACGAGGGACACGTAACACAGATACGCAGTATTTT. The full variable domain, in which reference TRBV7-9 and TRBJ2-3 provide the parts outside the CDR3, is DTGVSQNPRHKITKRGQNVTFRCDPISEHNRLYWYRQTLGQGPEFLTYFQNEAQLEKSRLLSDRFSAERPKGSFSTLEIQRTEQGDSAMYLCASSLGRGTRNTDTQYFGPGTRLTVL.

A single count supports this clonotype. The chain combines TRBV12-3 or TRBV12-4 with TRBJ1-6; no firm D call. CDR3 size: 14 residues. Trimming removed 3 bases from V and 9 bases from J, with 12 bases in between. The chain's CDR3 is CASSFGQAGSPLHF. The CDR3 DNA is TGTGCCAGCAGTTTTGGCCAGGCGGGTTCACCCCTCCACTTT.

The chain recombines TRBV20-1 with TRBJ2-2; possibly TRBD1 for D (7 bases). Germline CDR1 is DFQATT and CDR2 is SNEGSKA (reference sequence). The CDR3 covers 12 residues. The ends were cut back, 8 bases at V and 3 bases at J, with 10 bases in the middle. CDR3 sequence reads: CSTRGDTGELFF. The CDR3 nucleotides read TGCAGTACCAGGGGGGACACCGGGGAGCTGTTTTTT.

This clonotype turned up a few times. The V and J genes are TRBV5-1 and TRBJ2-4; D possibly corresponds to TRBD2 (5 bases). Germline CDR1 and CDR2: SGHRS and YFSETQ. Trimming stripped 5 bases from V and 8 bases from J, with 17 bases between. This CDR3 spans 14 amino acids. The CDR3 sequence is CASSLLEVRDIQYF. CDR3 nucleotides: TGCGCCAGCAGTTTACTAGAGGTTAGGGACATTCAGTACTTC.

Only a few counts were recorded for this clonotype. This chain uses TRBV4-3 with TRBJ2-2, with no clear D. V lost 3 bases and J lost 3, with 11 bases in between. This CDR3 has 15 amino acids. Germline V gene sequence: CDR1 LGHNA, CDR2 YSLEER. The CDR3 sequence is CASSQVLGYTGELFF. CDR3 DNA: TGCGCCAGCAGCCAGGTCTTAGGGTACACCGGGGAGCTGTTTTTT.

This chain uses TRBV12-3 or TRBV12-4 with TRBJ1-5; D ambiguous. The V end lost 4 bases, the J end lost 6 bases, and 7 bases lay between the germline ends. The CDR3 has 12 amino acids. In DNA, the CDR3 is TGTGCCAGCAGTTATTGGGGTCAGCCCCAGCATTTT. This encodes CASSYWGQPQHF.

The table lists this clonotype with a few counts. The rearrangement uses TRBV5-1 and TRBJ1-1, with D perhaps matching TRBD1 (5 bases). The V and J ends lost 2 bases and 0 bases respectively, with 8 bases between them. The CDR3 spans 14 residues. In germline, CDR1 is SGHRS, CDR2 YFSETQ. The CDR3 DNA sequence: TGCGCCAGCAGCTTTAGGGACCTGAACACTGAAGCTTTCTTT. Translation gives CASSFRDLNTEAFF.

This chain uses TRBV5-1 with TRBJ2-7, with 7 bases matching TRBD1. There are 15 residues in the CDR3. V was clipped by 2 bases and J by 3 bases; unmatched bases: 8. The V gene's germline CDR1 is SGHRS and CDR2 YFSETQ. CDR3 in amino acids: CASSLGAGGNYEQYV. The CDR3 nucleotides read TGCGCCAGCAGCTTAGGGGCAGGGGGAAACTACGAGCAGTACGTC.

This clonotype was found a few times. The gene calls are TRBV7-3 and TRBJ2-5; 8 bases map to TRBD1. CDR1 and CDR2 from the germline V gene are SGHTA and FQGTGA. Losses at the gene ends were 5 bases for V and 4 bases for J; bases not matched to a gene: 9. This CDR3 has 15 amino acids. The CDR3 sequence: CASSHQGATAETQYF. CDR3 bases: TGTGCCAGCAGCCACCAGGGGGCAACAGCAGAGACCCAGTACTTC. Complete variable domain (other parts from reference TRBV7-3 and TRBJ2-5): GAGVSQTPSNKVTEKGKYVELRCDPISGHTALYWYRQSLGQGPEFLIYFQGTGAADDSGLPNDRFFAVRPEGSVSTLKIQRTERGDSAVYLCASSHQGATAETQYFGPGTRLLVL.

In this sample, this clonotype turned up many times. The chain links TRBV7-9 to TRBJ1-2, with D possibly matching TRBD1 (5 bases). This CDR3 spans 15 amino acids. Germline lookup yields CDR1 SEHNR and CDR2 FQNEAQ (reference sequence). With 1 base removed from V and 5 bases from J, the gap between germline ends came to 14 bases. This CDR3 reads CASSLGAAGRYGYTF. The CDR3 coding sequence is TGTGCCAGCAGCTTAGGCGCGGCAGGGAGATATGGCTACACCTTC.

Notes on this clonotype: This may stem from a read error, because a much larger clone lies one nucleotide away. The chain carries TRBV3-1 and TRBJ2-5; no firm D call. Germline CDR1 and CDR2: LGHDT and YNNKEL (reference sequence). The CDR3 sequence is 11 residues long. V lost 1 base, J lost 7 bases, and 4 bases lay in between. The CDR3 sequence is CASSQGATQYF. CDR3 bases: TGTGCCAGCAGCCAAGGGGCGACCCAGTACTTC.

In this sample, this clonotype turned up a few times. The rearrangement uses TRBV4-3 and TRBJ2-3; tentative D call: TRBD2 (5 bases). V was trimmed by 4 bases and J by 5 bases, leaving 10 bases between them. There are 13 residues in the CDR3. Germline-derived CDR1 and CDR2 are LGHNA and YSLEER. In nucleotides, the CDR3 is TGCGCCAGCAGCCGAGCCGAGGGAGATACGCAGTATTTT. It is translated as CASSRAEGDTQYF.

This clonotype occurred a few times. This chain uses TRBV5-1 with TRBJ2-7, with D possibly TRBD2 on 5 matching bases. Germline V gene sequence: CDR1 SGHRS, CDR2 YFSETQ. Trimming took off 5 bases at V and 2 bases at J, with 11 bases between the two ends. The CDR3 extends over 13 amino acids. For the CDR3, the DNA is TGCGCCAGCAGTCCCGGGGTCGCCTACGAGCAGTACTTC. Translating gives CASSPGVAYEQYF.

This chain connects TRBV29-1 to TRBJ2-3, with D perhaps matching TRBD1 (6 bases). Trimming stripped 1 base from V and 5 bases from J, with 13 bases between. Germline values: CDR1 SQVTM, CDR2 ANQGSEA. CDR3 length: 14 amino acids. The CDR3 spells CSVEGTARVDTQYF. Here the CDR3 DNA reads TGCAGCGTTGAAGGGACAGCACGGGTAGATACGCAGTATTTT.

In this sample, this clonotype turned up many times. The J gene is TRBJ1-1, the V gene TRBV4-2; D is undetermined. Germline V gene sequence: CDR1 LGHNA, CDR2 YNFKEQ. There are 15 residues in the CDR3. Trimming shortened V by 0 bases and J by 6 bases, and 14 bases separated the two germline ends. The CDR3 DNA sequence: TGTGCCAGCAGCCAAGATCGGTCGGGTTTGTCTGAAGCTTTCTTT. This translates into CASSQDRSGLSEAFF.

The table lists this clonotype with a few counts. CDR3 nucleotides: TGTGCCAGTGTCGGAGGGAACACTGAAGCTTTCTTT. It encodes CASVGGNTEAFF. The chain combines TRBV19 with TRBJ1-1; D call uncertain. The germline V gene has CDR1 LNHDA and CDR2 SQIVND (reference sequence). The CDR3 has 12 amino acids. With 8 bases removed from V and 1 base from J, the gap between germline ends came to 8 bases.

Only a few counts were recorded for this clonotype. The chain carries TRBV5-1 and TRBJ1-5; D not certain. The germline V gene has CDR1 SGHRS and CDR2 YFSETQ. The ends were cut back, 1 base at V and 7 bases at J, with 15 bases in the middle. This CDR3 comprises 15 residues. CDR3 in DNA: TGCGCCAGCAGCTTGAGCCCAGACGTGGGCCAGCCCCAGCATTTT. Translated: CASSLSPDVGQPQHF.

This chain joins TRBV5-1 and TRBJ1-3, with D tentatively TRBD1 (6 bases). Deletions cut 0 bases from V and 0 bases from J, with 13 bases between. In germline, CDR1 is SGHRS, CDR2 YFSETQ. CDR3 length equals 17 residues. Here the CDR3 reads CASSLAGTSNSGNTIYF. The CDR3 nucleotides are TGCGCCAGCAGCTTGGCCGGGACAAGTAACTCTGGAAACACCATATATTTT. Filled out from reference TRBV5-1 and TRBJ1-3, the complete variable domain reads KAGVTQTPRYLIKTRGQQVTLSCSPISGHRSVSWYQQTPGQGLQFLFEYFSETQRNKGNFPGRFSGRQFSNSRSEMNVSTLELGDSALYLCASSLAGTSNSGNTIYFGEGSWLTVV.

The gene calls are TRBV12-3 or TRBV12-4 and TRBJ2-6; no reliable D call. The CDR3 has 13 amino acids. Trimming pared 8 bases from V and 3 bases from J, leaving 8 bases between. The CDR3 region is CASSVDGANVLTF. The CDR3 bases are TGTGCCAGCTCAGTGGATGGGGCCAACGTCCTGACTTTC.